This TCR beta chain was recorded in a study of shared clonotypes between healthy human individuals. The data were produced by immunoSEQ multiplex PCR, yet TCRdb's version contains in-frame clones alone and is incomplete. This table holds around 100,000 clones, more than 65% found once. This CDR3 contains 15 residues. The V gene's germline CDR1 is SQVTM and CDR2 ANQGSEA. Trimming at V came to 0 bases and at J to 1 base, leaving 5 bases not matched to a gene. With respect to this clone: Its antigen is not identified.

Study observations and caveats: Clonotypes shared by all four sorted-subset donors had higher generation probabilities than non-shared clonotypes. Large sequencing depth failed to make sorted-subset sequencing complete, rarefaction showed.

The sample comprised memory CD8+ T cells sorted from blood. Subset noted: CD45RO+ cells pooled with CCR7-negative TemRA cells. The receptor's source is a woman in her twenties or thirties in good health. V usage is TRBV29-1 and J usage is TRBJ2-7; the match to TRBD2 covers 8 bases. The CDR3 sequence: CSVEDGGLASYEQYF. In DNA form, the CDR3 reads TGCAGCGTTGAAGATGGTGGACTAGCTTCCTACGAGCAGTACTTC.